One and the same sample provided the 2 T cell receptor beta chains below, sequenced in a study of T cell repertoires in cytomegalovirus infection. TCRdb re-called the reads with MiXCR, one entry per CDR3 protein. Of more than 150,000 distinct CDR3 sequences in the sample, around 20% are singletons; the top ten hold approximately 3%. Sequencing was carried out using PBMCs. The receptors shown here come from a human donor in good health (CMV status not recorded). Some clones in this sample may be carry-over from other donors' samples.

The table lists this clonotype with a few counts. This rearrangement joins TRBV20-1 to TRBJ2-7; TRBD2 agrees at 8 bases. The CDR3 spans 16 residues. Per the germline V gene, CDR1 is DFQATT and CDR2 is SNEGSKA (reference sequence). J gave up 5 bases and V 3 bases, and 15 bases lay outside the gene matches. This CDR3 is CSARRGDKGVFHEQYF. CDR3 DNA: TGCAGTGCTAGGCGGGGGGACAAGGGGGTTTTCCACGAGCAGTACTTC.

The table lists this clonotype with a few counts. CDR3 loop: CASSRTRGETQYF. In DNA, the CDR3 is TGTGCCAGCAGCCGGACCAGGGGAGAGACCCAGTACTTC. This sequence joins TRBV7-2 and TRBJ2-5; weak D call: TRBD1 (6 bases). Germline loops: CDR1 SGHTA, CDR2 FQGNSA. This CDR3 has 13 amino acids. V dropped 5 bases and J dropped 4 bases, with 11 bases sitting between them.